The entry below describes one T cell receptor beta chain. It has no known antigen specificity. Base quality data are lacking; no much larger clone is found one base away. TCRbeta CDR3 regions were amplified from genomic DNA by means of the immunoSEQ Assay, a bias-controlled multiplex PCR. The authors' analysis ran thus. Within the assay, amplification of reference gene primers was used to estimate how many nucleated cells each sample contained. To quantify the absolute abundance of each unique TCRbeta CDR3 rearrangement, sequence reads were collapsed and filtered. For each sample, productive Simpson clonality was calculated as the square root of Simpson's diversity index over productive rearrangements. Sourced from immuneACCESS, this table was stored by TCRdb with only in-frame sequences that have V and J called. A share of the clones is absent; for the studies checked, an unresolved V gene accounts for under half, and the remainder has no known explanation. V, J and clone size are those of that table, while D and trimming were read from the DNA. The sample table lists more than 300,000 clones, 85% to 95% of them with a count of one. The ten largest clones take up around 4.2% of the sample.

This sample stems from a study of blood T cell repertoires in COVID-19 (dated by TCRdb to the early 2020s). Regarding the complete study: The collaborator samples originated in the United States, Italy and Spain and spanned the acute and convalescent phases of COVID-19. The material from the prospective study consisted of cDNA or gDNA derived from T cells, B-cell-depleted T cells, or PBMCs. Subjects who had been exposed to COVID-19, were actively infected with it, or had recovered from it provided the deeply sampled blood TCRbeta repertoires that made up the dataset. The repertoires were released in a freely available public database intended as a resource for research on the immune response to SARS-CoV-2. The samples were drawn from the first 160 participants of the ongoing ImmuneRACE study and from over a thousand subjects provided by 6 global collaborators. Nearly every sample came with metadata listing a de-identified subject ID, COVID-19 status, age in years and sex. Where available, HLA class I and class II types were taken from metadata supplied by the sample provider and were not determined by assay-based typing. The investigation overall reported the following: The amount of clinical and demographic metadata varied by source and participant and was provided uncurated.

Enrolling through a virtual design, the prospective study's participants ranged in age from about 18 to 100 years and lived across roughly 23 United States geographic areas. In the prospective study, cohorts were assigned on the basis of participant-reported clinical history obtained from a screening survey and a study questionnaire. Exposed participants had been in contact, within 2 weeks of entering the study, with a person who had a PCR-confirmed or clinician-diagnosed case of COVID-19. In the prospective study, whole blood, serum and a nasopharyngeal or oropharyngeal swab were collected from each participant by mobile phlebotomists. Participants in the prospective study had the option to provide additional blood draws and questionnaires over a roughly 2-month period. Before DNA extraction, prospective study blood samples were shipped either frozen or at room temperature. The source of this sequence is a woman aged 25 to 39 who had been exposed to COVID-19. Sample: PBMCs or T cells enriched from blood (not recorded which).

The DNA reads as follows: TGTGCCACCAAAAGGGACAGGGTGATTGAGAATGAAAAACTGTTTTTT. It translates as CATKRDRVIENEKLFF. The chain uses TRBV19 and TRBJ1-4; 9 junctional bases match TRBD1. V loses 10 bases at its end and J loses 5 bases; junction bases beyond the gene matches: 14. The CDR3 numbers 16 residues from cysteine through phenylalanine. Just CDR3 DNA is preserved here, 48 bases in frame from base 1. Taken from the germline V gene (reference sequence), the CDR1 and CDR2 loops are LNHDA and SQIVND.